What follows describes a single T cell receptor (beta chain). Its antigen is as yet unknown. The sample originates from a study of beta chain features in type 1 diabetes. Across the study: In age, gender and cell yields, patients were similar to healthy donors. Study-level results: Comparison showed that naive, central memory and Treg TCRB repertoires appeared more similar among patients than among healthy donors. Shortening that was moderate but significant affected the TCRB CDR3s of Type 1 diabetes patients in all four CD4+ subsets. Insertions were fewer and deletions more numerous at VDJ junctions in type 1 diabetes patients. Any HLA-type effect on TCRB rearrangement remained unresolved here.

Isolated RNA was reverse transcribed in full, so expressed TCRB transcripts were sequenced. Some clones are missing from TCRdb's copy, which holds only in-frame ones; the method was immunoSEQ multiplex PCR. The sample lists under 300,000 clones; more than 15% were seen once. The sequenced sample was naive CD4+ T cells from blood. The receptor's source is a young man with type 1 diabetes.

CDR3: CASSLPGGPVVSYEQYF. In DNA form, the CDR3 reads TGTGCCAGCAGTTTGCCTGGCGGCCCGGTGGTTTCTTACGAGCAGTACTTC. The J gene is TRBJ2-7, the V gene TRBV28; D gene ambiguous. V lost 3 bases and J 4 bases, leaving 22 bases between the germline ends. From germline, CDR1 is MDHEN and CDR2 SYDVKM. The CDR3 is made up of 17 amino acids.